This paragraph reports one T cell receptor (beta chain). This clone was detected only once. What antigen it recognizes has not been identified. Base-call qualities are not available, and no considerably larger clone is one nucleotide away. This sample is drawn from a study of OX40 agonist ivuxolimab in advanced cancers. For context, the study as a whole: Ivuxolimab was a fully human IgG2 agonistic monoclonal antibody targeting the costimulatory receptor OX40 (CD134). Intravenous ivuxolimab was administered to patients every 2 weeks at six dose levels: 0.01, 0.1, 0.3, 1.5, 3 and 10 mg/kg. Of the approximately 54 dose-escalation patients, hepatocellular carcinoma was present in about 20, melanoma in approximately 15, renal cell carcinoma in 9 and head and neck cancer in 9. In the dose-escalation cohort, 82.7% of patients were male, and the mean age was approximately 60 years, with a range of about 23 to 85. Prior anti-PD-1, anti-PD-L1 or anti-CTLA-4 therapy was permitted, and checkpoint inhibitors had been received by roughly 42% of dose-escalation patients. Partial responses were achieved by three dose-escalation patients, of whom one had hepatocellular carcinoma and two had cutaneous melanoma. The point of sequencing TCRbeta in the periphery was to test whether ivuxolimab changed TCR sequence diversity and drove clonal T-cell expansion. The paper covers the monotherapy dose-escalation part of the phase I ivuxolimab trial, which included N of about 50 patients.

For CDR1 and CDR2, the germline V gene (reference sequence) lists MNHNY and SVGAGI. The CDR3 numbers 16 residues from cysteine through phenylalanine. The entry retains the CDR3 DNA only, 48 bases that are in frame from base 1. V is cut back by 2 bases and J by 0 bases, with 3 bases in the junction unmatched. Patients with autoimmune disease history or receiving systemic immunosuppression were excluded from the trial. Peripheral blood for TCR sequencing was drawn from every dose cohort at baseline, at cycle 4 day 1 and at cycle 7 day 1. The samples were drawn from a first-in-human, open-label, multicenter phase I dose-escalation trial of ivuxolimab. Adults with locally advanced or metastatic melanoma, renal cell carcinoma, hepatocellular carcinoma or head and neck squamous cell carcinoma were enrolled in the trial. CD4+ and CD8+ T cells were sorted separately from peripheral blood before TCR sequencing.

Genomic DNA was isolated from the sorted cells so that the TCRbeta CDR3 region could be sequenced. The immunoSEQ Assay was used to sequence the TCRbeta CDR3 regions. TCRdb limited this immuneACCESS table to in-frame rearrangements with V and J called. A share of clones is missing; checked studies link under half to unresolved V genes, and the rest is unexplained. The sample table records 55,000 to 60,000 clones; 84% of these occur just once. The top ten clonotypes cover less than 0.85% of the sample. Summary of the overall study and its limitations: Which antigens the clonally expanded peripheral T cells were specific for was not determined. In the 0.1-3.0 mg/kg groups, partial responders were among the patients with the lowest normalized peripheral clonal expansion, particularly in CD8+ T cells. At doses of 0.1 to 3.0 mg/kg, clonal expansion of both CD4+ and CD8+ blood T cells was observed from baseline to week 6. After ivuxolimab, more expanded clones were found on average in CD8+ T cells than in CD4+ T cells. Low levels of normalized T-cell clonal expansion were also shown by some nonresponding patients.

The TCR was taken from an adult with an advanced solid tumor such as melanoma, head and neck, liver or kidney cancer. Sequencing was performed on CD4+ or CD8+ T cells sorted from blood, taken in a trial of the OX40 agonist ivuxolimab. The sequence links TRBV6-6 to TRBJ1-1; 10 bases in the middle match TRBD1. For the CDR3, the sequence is CASSYRTGGLNTEAFF. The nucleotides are TGTGCCAGCAGTTACCGGACAGGGGGTTTGAACACTGAAGCTTTCTTT.